There are a few counts of the clone carrying this T cell receptor (beta chain). Its target is unknown. CDR1 and CDR2 (germline): MGHRA, YSYEKL. The trim removed 1 base at V and 10 bases at J, leaving 8 bases unmatched. The CDR3 is 16 residues long. As the library was built, unique molecular identifiers were attached to individual cDNA molecules. In the original processing: Sampled TCR counts reached a median of around 94,000 per sample, with values ranging from roughly 20,000 to 700,000. In TCRdb, the RACE reads were re-called with MiXCR into one record per CDR3 protein. For this entry, the V and J calls and clone size follow TCRdb and not the study's own pipeline. The data show some 65,000 distinct CDR3 sequences, with around 6.1% seen just once and around 3.4% held by the top ten. Time point described: healthy volunteer bleed at 6 weeks. The template was total RNA from unfractionated whole blood. The sample belongs to a study of human T cells and chemical hapten exposure. Study background: TCR yield per sample varied, mainly due to pooled library volumes. Study-level points and caveats: There was no change with DPC sensitization in TCRs above 1 in 1000 frequency.

The gene calls are TRBV4-1 and TRBJ1-6; 9 nucleotides line up with TRBD1. The receptor was isolated from a female donor in good health. Some clones in this sample may be carry-over from other donors' samples. The sample taken for sequencing was whole blood. CDR3 sequence: CASSQVLNRGPSPLHF. The CDR3 bases are TGCGCCAGCAGCCAAGTCCTAAACAGGGGGCCGTCACCCCTCCACTTT.